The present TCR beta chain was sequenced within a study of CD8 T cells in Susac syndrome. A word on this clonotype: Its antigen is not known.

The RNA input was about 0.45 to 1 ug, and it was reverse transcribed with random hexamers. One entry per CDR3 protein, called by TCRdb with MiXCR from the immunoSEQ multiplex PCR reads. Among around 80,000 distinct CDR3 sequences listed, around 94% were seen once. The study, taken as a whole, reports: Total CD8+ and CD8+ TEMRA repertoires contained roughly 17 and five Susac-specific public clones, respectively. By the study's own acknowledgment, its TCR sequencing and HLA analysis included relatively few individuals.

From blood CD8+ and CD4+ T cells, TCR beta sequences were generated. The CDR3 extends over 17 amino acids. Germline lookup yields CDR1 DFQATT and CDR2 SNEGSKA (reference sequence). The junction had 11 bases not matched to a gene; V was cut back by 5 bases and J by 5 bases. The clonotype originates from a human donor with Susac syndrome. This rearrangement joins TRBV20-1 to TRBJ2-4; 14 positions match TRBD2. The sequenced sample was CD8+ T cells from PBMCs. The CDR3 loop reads CSAYYGTSGGLENIQYF. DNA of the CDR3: TGCAGTGCTTACTACGGGACTAGCGGGGGATTAGAAAACATTCAGTACTTC.